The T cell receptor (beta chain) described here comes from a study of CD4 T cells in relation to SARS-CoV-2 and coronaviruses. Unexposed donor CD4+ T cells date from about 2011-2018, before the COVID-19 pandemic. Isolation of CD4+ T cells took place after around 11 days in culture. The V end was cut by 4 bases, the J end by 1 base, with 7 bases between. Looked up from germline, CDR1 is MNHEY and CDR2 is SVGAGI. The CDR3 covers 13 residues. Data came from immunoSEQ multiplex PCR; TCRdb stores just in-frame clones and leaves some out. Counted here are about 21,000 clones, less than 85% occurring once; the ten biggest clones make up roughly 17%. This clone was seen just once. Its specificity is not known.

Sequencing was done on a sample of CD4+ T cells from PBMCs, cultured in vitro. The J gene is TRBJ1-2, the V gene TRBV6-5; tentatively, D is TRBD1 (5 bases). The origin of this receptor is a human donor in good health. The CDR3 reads CASSLTDNYGYTF. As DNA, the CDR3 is TGTGCCAGCAGTTTGACAGATAACTATGGCTACACCTTC.